The 9 T cell receptor beta chains presented below share a single source sample, sequenced in a study of blood T cell repertoires in COVID-19. The table came from immunoSEQ multiplex PCR; TCRdb's copy has only in-frame clones and leaves some out. Of hundreds of thousands of clones in the sample, roughly 89% were seen once. The sample consisted of peripheral blood. These receptors were taken from a woman younger than 45 with active or convalescent COVID-19.

The chain couples TRBV15 to TRBJ2-5; TRBD2 agrees at 11 bases. Germline lookup yields CDR1 LNHNV and CDR2 YYDKDF (reference sequence). The CDR3 runs 15 residues. The V and J ends lost 6 bases and 6 bases, in that order; junction bases with no gene match: 9. The CDR3: CATRDSSGGWKTQYF. Written as DNA, the CDR3 is TGTGCCACCAGAGATTCTAGCGGGGGGTGGAAGACCCAGTACTTC.

The gene calls are TRBV10-2 and TRBJ2-1, with D unresolved. Germline CDR1 reads WSHSY; CDR2 reads SAAADI. This CDR3 is 11 amino acids long. V lost 6 bases and J lost 10, with 10 bases in between. Here the CDR3 reads CASSPSVEQFF. Here the CDR3 DNA reads TGCGCCAGCAGCCCCAGCGTAGAGCAGTTCTTC.

The rearrangement uses TRBV6-5 and TRBJ1-4; TRBD1 is a possible D gene (5 bases). The germline V gene encodes CDR1 MNHEY and CDR2 SVGAGI. The CDR3 has 13 residues. Trimming cost V 6 bases and J 5 bases, with 10 bases left between them. The CDR3 DNA reads as TGTGCCAGCAGCACCGACAGAAATGAAAAACTGTTTTTT. Translation: CASSTDRNEKLFF.

This clone was seen a handful of times. This rearrangement joins TRBV10-3 to TRBJ2-4; a weak D match, TRBD2 (5 bases). In germline, CDR1 is ENHRY, CDR2 SYGVKD. The germline V and J ends were trimmed by 6 bases and 2 bases, with 17 bases remaining between them. The CDR3 extends over 16 amino acids. This CDR3 is CAISEEGQGTKNIQYF. The CDR3 DNA sequence: TGTGCCATCAGCGAAGAGGGCCAAGGAACCAAAAACATTCAGTACTTC.

This chain uses TRBV19 with TRBJ2-1, with 8 bases aligning to TRBD2. Losses at the gene ends were 10 bases for V and 0 bases for J; bases not matched to a gene: 11. This CDR3 contains 16 residues. CDR1 is LNHDA, CDR2 SQIVND, per germline (reference sequence). The CDR3: CATKKSGGGSYNEQFF. DNA for the CDR3: TGTGCCACCAAAAAGTCGGGGGGGGGCTCCTACAATGAGCAGTTCTTC. Looking up the rest from reference TRBV19 and TRBJ2-1 gives the full variable domain: DGGITQSPKYLFRKEGQNVTLSCEQNLNHDAMYWYRQDPGQGLRLIYYSQIVNDFQKGDIAEGYSVSREKKESFPLTVTSAQKNPTAFYLCATKKSGGGSYNEQFFGPGTRLTVL.

This chain uses TRBV4-2 with TRBJ2-1; D uncertain. The CDR3 loop spans 16 amino acids. V lost 0 bases, J lost 0 bases, and 9 bases lay in between. The germline CDR1 and CDR2 sequences are LGHNA and YNFKEQ. CDR3 coding DNA: TGTGCCAGCAGCCAAGATGGTGGCTCCTCCTACAATGAGCAGTTCTTC. Translation gives CASSQDGGSSYNEQFF.

This sequence joins TRBV6-5 and TRBJ1-3, with 7 nucleotides matching TRBD1. The CDR3 is 14 amino acids. The germline V gene encodes CDR1 MNHEY and CDR2 SVGAGI. Trimming took 4 bases from V and 2 from J; bases not matched to a gene: 2. This CDR3 reads CASSLGTAGNTIYF. DNA for the CDR3: TGTGCCAGCAGTTTAGGGACAGCTGGAAACACCATATATTTT.

The chain uses TRBV6-5 and TRBJ1-2; 7 positions match TRBD1. V dropped 1 base and J dropped 6; count of bases not matched to a gene: 5. The CDR3 covers 14 residues. Per germline, CDR1 MNHEY and CDR2 SVGAGI. CDR3 in amino acids: CASSYLEGAHGYTF. CDR3 sequence (DNA): TGTGCCAGCAGTTACTTGGAGGGGGCGCATGGCTACACCTTC.

This rearrangement joins TRBV10-3 to TRBJ2-5; 8 positions agree with TRBD1. Germline V gene lookup returns CDR1 ENHRY and CDR2 SYGVKD. The CDR3 totals 13 residues. The J segment lost 4 bases and the V segment lost 4 bases, leaving 2 bases of the junction unmatched. Here the CDR3 DNA reads TGTGCCATCAGTGGGGGACAGGCAGAGACCCAGTACTTC. Amino acid sequence: CAISGGQAETQYF.